This T cell receptor (beta chain) was recorded in a study of OX40 agonist ivuxolimab in advanced cancers. General study results and limits: Mean expanded clone counts were higher in CD8+ than CD4+ T cells. The study observed clonal expansion of CD4+ and CD8+ blood T cells by week 6 at 0.1 to 3.0 mg/kg. In the expanded peripheral T cells, antigen specificity was never determined.

As to this clone: Its antigen remains unidentified.

V gave up 5 bases and J gave up 5 bases; unmatched junction bases: 5. Germline V gives CDR1 SEHNR, CDR2 FQNEAQ (reference sequence). This CDR3 has 13 amino acids. The method was immunoSEQ multiplex PCR; TCRdb's version includes in-frame clones alone and lacks a portion of them. The sample lists tens of thousands of clones; about 85% were seen once. The sample in question was CD4+ or CD8+ T cells sorted from blood, obtained in a trial of the OX40 agonist ivuxolimab. The chain has TRBV7-9 and TRBJ2-7; TRBD2 matches at 8 bases. The sequence derives from an adult with an advanced solid tumor such as melanoma, head and neck, liver or kidney cancer. The CDR3 DNA reads TGTGCCAGCAGCACCTTACTAGCGGACGAGCAGTACTTC. Translated: CASSTLLADEQYF.